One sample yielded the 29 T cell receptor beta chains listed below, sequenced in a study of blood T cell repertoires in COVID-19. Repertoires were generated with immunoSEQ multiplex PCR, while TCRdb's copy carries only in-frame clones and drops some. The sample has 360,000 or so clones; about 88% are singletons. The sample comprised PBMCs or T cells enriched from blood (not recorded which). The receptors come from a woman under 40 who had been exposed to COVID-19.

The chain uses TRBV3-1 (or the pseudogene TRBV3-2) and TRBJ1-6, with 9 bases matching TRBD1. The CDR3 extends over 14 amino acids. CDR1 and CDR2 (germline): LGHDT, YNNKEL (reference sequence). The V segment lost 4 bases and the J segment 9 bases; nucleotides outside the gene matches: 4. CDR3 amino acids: CASSLRDRVSPLHF. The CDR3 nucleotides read TGTGCCAGCAGCCTCCGGGACAGGGTTTCACCCCTCCACTTT.

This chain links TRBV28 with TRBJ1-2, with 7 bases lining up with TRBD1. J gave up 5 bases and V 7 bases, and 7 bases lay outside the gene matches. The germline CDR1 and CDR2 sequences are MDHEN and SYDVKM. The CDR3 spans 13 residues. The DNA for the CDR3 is TGTGCCAGCATCACTCAGGGGGAGTATGGCTACACCTTC. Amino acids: CASITQGEYGYTF.

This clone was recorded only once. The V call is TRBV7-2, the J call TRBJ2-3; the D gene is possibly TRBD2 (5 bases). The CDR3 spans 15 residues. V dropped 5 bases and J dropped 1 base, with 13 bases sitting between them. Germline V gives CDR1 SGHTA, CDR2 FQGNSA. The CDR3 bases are TGTGCCAGCAGCCTAAGGGTGGGAGGCACAGATACGCAGTATTTT. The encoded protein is CASSLRVGGTDTQYF.

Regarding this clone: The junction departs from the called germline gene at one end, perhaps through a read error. CDR3 sequence: CASSPNRGTPLF. CDR3 bases: TGTGCCAGCTCACCGAACCGGGGGACCCCCCTTTTT. The gene calls are TRBV18 and TRBJ1-5; a weak D match, TRBD1 (5 bases). In germline, CDR1 is KGHSH, CDR2 LQKENI. The CDR3 runs 12 residues. Full variable domain (outside the CDR3, taken from reference TRBV18 and TRBJ1-5): NAGVMQNPRHLVRRRGQEARLRCSPMKGHSHVYWYRQLPEEGLKFMVYLQKENIIDESGMPKERFSAEFPKEGPSILRIQQVVRGDSAAYFCASSPNRGTPLFGDGTRLSIL.

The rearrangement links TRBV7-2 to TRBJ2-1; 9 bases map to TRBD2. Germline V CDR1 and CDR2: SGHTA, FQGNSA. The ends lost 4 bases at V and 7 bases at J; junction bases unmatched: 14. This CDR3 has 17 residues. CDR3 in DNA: TGTGCCAGCAGCTCTACCCAAGGACTAGCGTCAGGGAATGAGCAGTTCTTC. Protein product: CASSSTQGLASGNEQFF.

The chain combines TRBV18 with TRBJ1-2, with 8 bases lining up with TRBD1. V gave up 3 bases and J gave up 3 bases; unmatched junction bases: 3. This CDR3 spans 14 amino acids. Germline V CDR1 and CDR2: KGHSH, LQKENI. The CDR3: CASSPSGGDYGYTF. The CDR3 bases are TGTGCCAGCTCACCGTCAGGGGGCGACTATGGCTACACCTTC.

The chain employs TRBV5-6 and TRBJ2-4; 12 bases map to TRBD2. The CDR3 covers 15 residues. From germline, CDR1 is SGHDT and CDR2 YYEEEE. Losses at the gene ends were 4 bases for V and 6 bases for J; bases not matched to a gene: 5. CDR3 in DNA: TGTGCCAGCAGCCCGACTAGCGGGAGCGGAAACATTCAGTACTTC. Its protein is CASSPTSGSGNIQYF.

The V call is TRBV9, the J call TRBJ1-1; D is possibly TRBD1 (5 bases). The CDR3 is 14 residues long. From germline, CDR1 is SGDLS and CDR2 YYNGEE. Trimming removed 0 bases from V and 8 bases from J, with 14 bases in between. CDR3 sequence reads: CASSVVPVGAEAFF. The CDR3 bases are TGTGCCAGCAGCGTAGTACCCGTAGGGGCGGAAGCTTTCTTT. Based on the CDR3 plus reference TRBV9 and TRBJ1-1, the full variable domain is DSGVTQTPKHLITATGQRVTLRCSPRSGDLSVYWYQQSLDQGLQFLIQYYNGEERAKGNILERFSAQQFPDLHSELNLSSLELGDSALYFCASSVVPVGAEAFFGQGTRLTVV.

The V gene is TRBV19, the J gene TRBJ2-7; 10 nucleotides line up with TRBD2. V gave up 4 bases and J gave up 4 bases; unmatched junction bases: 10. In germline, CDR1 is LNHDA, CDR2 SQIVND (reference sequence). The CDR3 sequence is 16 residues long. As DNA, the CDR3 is TGTGCCAGTAGTAAAACTAGCGGGGCCTCCGTATACGAGCAGTACTTC. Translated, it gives CASSKTSGASVYEQYF.

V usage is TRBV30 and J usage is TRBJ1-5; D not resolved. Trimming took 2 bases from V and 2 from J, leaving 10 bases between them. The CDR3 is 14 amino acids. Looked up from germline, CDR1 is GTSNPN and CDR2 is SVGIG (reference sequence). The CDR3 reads CAWSTGVGNQPQHF. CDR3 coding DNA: TGTGCCTGGAGTACTGGAGTGGGCAATCAGCCCCAGCATTTT.

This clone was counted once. This chain's CDR3 is CASRRDRGQPQHF. CDR3 bases: TGTGCCAGCAGACGGGACAGGGGGCAGCCCCAGCATTTT. The rearrangement links TRBV6-5 to TRBJ1-5, with TRBD1 identical over 11 bases. Trimming took 6 bases from V and 7 from J; bases not matched to a gene: 2. Germline V gene data show CDR1 as MNHEY and CDR2 as SVGAGI. The CDR3 is 13 amino acids.

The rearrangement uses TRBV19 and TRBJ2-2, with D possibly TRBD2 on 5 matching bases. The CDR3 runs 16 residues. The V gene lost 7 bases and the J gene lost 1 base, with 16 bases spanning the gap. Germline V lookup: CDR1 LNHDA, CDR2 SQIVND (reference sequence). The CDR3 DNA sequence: TGTGCCAGTACCGGCCGTGGGAGCAGGAACACCGGGGAGCTGTTTTTT. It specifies CASTGRGSRNTGELFF.

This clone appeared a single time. The CDR3 bases are TGTGCCAGCAGCTCCGGACTAGCGGGTGGGTCCTACAATGAGCAGTTCTTC. It translates to CASSSGLAGGSYNEQFF. The chain is built from TRBV5-8 and TRBJ2-1; 11 bases fit TRBD2. Germline V CDR1 and CDR2: SGHTS, YDEGEE. This CDR3 comprises 17 residues. The V gene end was trimmed by 3 bases and the J gene end by 1 base; junction bases not matched to a gene: 6.

The CDR3 here is CASRLGRGDTEAFF. The CDR3 nucleotides are TGTGCAAGTCGCTTAGGACGGGGTGACACTGAAGCTTTCTTT. The chain carries TRBV12-2 and TRBJ1-1. TRBV12-2 constitutes a pseudogene. The CDR3 sequence is 14 residues long.

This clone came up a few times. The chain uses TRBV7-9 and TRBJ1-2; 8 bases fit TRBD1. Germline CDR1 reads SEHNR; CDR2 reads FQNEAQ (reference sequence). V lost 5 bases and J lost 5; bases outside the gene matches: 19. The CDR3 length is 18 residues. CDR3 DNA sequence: TGTGCCAGCAGCCCCCGCCGGGACAGGTTAGGGTTTGATTATGGCTACACCTTC. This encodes CASSPRRDRLGFDYGYTF.

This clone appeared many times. The CDR3 is CASSEFGVAAGEQYF. The CDR3 nucleotides are TGCGCCAGCAGTGAATTTGGGGTAGCTGCGGGTGAGCAGTACTTC. The chain employs TRBV10-1 and TRBJ2-7, with a tentative D call TRBD2 (5 bases). The CDR3 is 15 residues long. Germline V lookup: CDR1 WNHNN, CDR2 SYGVQD (reference sequence). Trimming pared 3 bases from V and 7 bases from J, leaving 19 bases between.

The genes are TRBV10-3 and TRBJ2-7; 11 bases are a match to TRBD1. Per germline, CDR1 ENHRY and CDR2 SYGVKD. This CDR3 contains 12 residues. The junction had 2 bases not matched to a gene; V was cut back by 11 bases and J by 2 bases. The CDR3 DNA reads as TGTGCCGCGGGACAGGGGGCCTACGAGCAGTACTTC. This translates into CAAGQGAYEQYF.

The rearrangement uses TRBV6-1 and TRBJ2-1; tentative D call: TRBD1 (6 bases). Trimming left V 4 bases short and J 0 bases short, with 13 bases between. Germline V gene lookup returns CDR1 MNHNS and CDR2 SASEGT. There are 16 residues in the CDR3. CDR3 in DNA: TGTGCCAGCAGTGTAGGACAGTTGAGCTCCTACAATGAGCAGTTCTTC. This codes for CASSVGQLSSYNEQFF.

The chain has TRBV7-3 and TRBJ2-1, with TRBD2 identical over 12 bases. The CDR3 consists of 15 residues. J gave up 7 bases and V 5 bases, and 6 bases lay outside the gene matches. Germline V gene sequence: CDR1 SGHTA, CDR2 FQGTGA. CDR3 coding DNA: TGTGCCAGCAGCCCCCCGGGACTAGCGGGTAATGAGCAGTTCTTC. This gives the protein CASSPPGLAGNEQFF.

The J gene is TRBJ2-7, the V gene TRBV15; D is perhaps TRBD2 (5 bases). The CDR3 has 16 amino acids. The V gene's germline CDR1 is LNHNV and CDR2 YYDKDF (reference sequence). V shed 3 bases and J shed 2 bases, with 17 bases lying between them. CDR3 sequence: CATSSRRRAATYEQYF. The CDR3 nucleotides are TGTGCCACCAGCAGCCGACGTAGAGCGGCGACCTACGAGCAGTACTTC.

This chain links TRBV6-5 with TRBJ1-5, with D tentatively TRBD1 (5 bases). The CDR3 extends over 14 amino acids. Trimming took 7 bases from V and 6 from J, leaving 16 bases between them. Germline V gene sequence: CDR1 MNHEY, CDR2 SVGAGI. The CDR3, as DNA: TGTGCCAGCAACCCCAGGGCGCAGGGTCAGCCCCAGCATTTT. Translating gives CASNPRAQGQPQHF.

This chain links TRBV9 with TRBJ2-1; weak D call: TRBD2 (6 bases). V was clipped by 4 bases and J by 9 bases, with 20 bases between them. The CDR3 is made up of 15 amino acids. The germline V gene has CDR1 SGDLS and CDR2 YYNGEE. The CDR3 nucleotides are TGTGCCAGCAGCCCTCGGGGGACCGCGGGAAGTGAGCAGTTCTTC. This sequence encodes CASSPRGTAGSEQFF. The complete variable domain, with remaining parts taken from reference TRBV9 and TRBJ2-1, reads DSGVTQTPKHLITATGQRVTLRCSPRSGDLSVYWYQQSLDQGLQFLIQYYNGEERAKGNILERFSAQQFPDLHSELNLSSLELGDSALYFCASSPRGTAGSEQFFGPGTRLTVL.

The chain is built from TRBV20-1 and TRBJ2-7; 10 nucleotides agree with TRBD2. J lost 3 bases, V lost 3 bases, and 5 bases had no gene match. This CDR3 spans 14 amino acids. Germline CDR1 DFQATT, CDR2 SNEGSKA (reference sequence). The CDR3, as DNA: TGCAGTGCTAGTACTAGCGGGACTTACTACGAGCAGTACTTC. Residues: CSASTSGTYYEQYF.

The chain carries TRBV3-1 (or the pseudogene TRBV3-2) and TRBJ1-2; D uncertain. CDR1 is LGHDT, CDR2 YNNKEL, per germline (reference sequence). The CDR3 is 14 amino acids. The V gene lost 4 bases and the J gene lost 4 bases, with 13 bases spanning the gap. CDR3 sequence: CASSRRAALYGYTF. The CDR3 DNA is TGTGCCAGCAGCCGGAGGGCGGCTCTCTATGGCTACACCTTC.

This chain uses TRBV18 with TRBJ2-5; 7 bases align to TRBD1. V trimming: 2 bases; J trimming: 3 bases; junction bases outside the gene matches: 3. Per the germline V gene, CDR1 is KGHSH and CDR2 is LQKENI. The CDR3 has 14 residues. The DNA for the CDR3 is TGTGCCAGCTCACCATTCGGGACAGAAGAGACCCAGTACTTC. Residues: CASSPFGTEETQYF.

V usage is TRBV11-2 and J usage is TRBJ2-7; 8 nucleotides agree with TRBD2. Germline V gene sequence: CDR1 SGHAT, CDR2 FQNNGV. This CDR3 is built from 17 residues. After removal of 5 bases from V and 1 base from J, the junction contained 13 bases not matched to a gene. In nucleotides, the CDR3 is TGTGCCAGCAGCACCCTAGGGGGTAGCGGGAATTCCTACGAGCAGTACTTC. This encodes CASSTLGGSGNSYEQYF.

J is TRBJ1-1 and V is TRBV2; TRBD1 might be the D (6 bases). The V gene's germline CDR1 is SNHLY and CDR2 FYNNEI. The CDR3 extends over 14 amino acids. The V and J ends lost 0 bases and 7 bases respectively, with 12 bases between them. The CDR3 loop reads CASSEARGGGEAFF. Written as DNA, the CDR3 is TGTGCCAGCAGTGAAGCGCGGGGGGGCGGTGAAGCTTTCTTT.

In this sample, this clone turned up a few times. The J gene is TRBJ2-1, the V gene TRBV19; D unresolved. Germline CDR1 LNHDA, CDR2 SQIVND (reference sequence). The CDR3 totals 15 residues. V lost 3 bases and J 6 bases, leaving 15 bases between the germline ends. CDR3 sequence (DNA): TGTGCCAGTAGTATTAGGTCGGGTCAAGGCAATGAGCAGTTCTTC. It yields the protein CASSIRSGQGNEQFF.

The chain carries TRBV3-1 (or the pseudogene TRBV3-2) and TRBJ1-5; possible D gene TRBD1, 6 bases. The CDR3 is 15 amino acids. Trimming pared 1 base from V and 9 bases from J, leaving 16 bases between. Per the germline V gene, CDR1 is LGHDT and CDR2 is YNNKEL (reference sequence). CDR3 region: CASSQVPGQTRPQHF. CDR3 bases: TGTGCCAGCAGCCAAGTACCGGGACAAACAAGGCCCCAGCATTTT.